The sequence of this TCR beta chain was determined in a study of T cell repertoires in cytomegalovirus infection. Across the study: Through public TCR beta signatures, both CMV infection and matching HLA type were indicated. Findings and limits, study-wide: Based on cumulative public TCR beta family frequency, carriers of CMV plus the relevant HLA were identified. HLA-C-restricted TCR beta clonotypes specific for CMV led the ex vivo response.

MiXCR, run by TCRdb on the reads, gives a single entry per CDR3 protein. Of around 310,000 distinct CDR3 sequences listed, roughly a sixth are singletons. The sample holds a few counts of this clonotype. The antigen is unknown. Per germline, CDR1 SGHNT and CDR2 YYREEE (reference sequence). CDR3 length: 12 residues. The V gene end was trimmed by 5 bases and the J gene end by 7 bases; junction bases not matched to a gene: 2. The specimen was PBMCs. This chain connects TRBV5-4 to TRBJ2-5; 10 nucleotides match TRBD2. This receptor was identified in a human donor in good health (CMV status not recorded). Some clones in this sample may be carry-over from other donors' samples. CDR3 amino acids: CASRAGGGTQYF. The CDR3 DNA follows: TGTGCCAGCAGAGCGGGAGGGGGGACCCAGTACTTC.